This T cell receptor beta chain is from a study of OX40 agonist ivuxolimab in advanced cancers. Background on the study: The dose-escalation cohort was around 83% male, with a mean age of around 60 years, ranging about 23 to 80.

Whole-study findings and limits: Clonal expansion was among the lowest in partial responders at 0.1-3.0 mg/kg, especially CD8+.

A note on this clone: No antigen is known for it.

Germline-derived CDR1 and CDR2 are MNHNY and SVGAGI (reference sequence). Trimming shortened V by 5 bases and J by 0 bases, and 15 bases separated the two germline ends. The CDR3 contains 16 residues. Drawing of blood for sampling happened at baseline, at cycle 4 day 1, and at cycle 7 day 1. Only in-frame clones appear in the TCRdb table, and some are missing; sequencing was by immunoSEQ multiplex PCR. The data contain 55,000 to 80,000 clones, under 95% of them singletons. This sequence originates from an adult with an advanced solid tumor such as melanoma, head and neck, liver or kidney cancer. The V gene is TRBV6-6, the J gene TRBJ2-3; tentative D call: TRBD2 (6 bases). The sample consisted of CD4+ or CD8+ T cells sorted from blood, taken in a trial of the OX40 agonist ivuxolimab. CDR3 amino acids: CASSGKGGESTDTQYF. For the CDR3, the DNA is TGTGCCAGCAGTGGCAAGGGCGGGGAAAGCACAGATACGCAGTATTTT.